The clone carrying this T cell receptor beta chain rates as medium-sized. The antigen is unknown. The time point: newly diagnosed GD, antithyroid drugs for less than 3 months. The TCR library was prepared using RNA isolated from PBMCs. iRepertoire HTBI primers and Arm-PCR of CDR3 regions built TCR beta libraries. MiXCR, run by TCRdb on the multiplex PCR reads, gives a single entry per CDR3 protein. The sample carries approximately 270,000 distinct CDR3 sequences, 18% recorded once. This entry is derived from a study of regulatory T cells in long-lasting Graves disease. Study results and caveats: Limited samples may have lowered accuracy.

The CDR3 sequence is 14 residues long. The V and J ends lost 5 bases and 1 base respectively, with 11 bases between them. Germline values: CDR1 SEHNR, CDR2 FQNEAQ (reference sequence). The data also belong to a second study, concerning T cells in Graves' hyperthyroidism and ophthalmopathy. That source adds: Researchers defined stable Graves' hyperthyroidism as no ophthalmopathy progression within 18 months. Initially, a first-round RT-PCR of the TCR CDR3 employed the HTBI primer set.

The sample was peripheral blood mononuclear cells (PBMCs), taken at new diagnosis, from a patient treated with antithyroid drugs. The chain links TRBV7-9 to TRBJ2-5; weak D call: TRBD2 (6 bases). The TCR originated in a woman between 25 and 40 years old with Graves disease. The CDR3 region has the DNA TGTGCCAGCAGCACTGCGGGGCTCCAAGAGACCCAGTACTTC. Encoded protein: CASSTAGLQETQYF.